Sequencing of this TCR beta chain was carried out in a study of CD8 T cell repertoires and HIV-1 epitope variants. About the research overall: Control wells had CMV/EBV/flu peptides, negative Ebola AY9, or no peptide. Epitopes were three Gag families plus Nef HW9 and YT9.

This CDR3 contains 20 residues. Of note for this clone: Its antigen is still unknown.

The assay was immunoSEQ multiplex PCR, and TCRdb's table has in-frame clones only and misses some. The profile shows 4,500 to 6,000 clones, 67% of them singletons. The V gene is TRBV21-1, the J gene TRBJ1-5; TRBD1, the table's D call, was not compared with the DNA. TRBV21-1 is a listed pseudogene. The source of this sequence is a male donor with HIV. Material for sequencing was cultured CD8+ T cells derived from PBMCs. Here the CDR3 reads CASSIPSDRDLLYSNQPQHF. The CDR3 nucleotides are TGTGCCAGCAGCATCCCCTCGGACAGGGACCTCCTTTATAGCAATCAGCCCCAGCATTTT.